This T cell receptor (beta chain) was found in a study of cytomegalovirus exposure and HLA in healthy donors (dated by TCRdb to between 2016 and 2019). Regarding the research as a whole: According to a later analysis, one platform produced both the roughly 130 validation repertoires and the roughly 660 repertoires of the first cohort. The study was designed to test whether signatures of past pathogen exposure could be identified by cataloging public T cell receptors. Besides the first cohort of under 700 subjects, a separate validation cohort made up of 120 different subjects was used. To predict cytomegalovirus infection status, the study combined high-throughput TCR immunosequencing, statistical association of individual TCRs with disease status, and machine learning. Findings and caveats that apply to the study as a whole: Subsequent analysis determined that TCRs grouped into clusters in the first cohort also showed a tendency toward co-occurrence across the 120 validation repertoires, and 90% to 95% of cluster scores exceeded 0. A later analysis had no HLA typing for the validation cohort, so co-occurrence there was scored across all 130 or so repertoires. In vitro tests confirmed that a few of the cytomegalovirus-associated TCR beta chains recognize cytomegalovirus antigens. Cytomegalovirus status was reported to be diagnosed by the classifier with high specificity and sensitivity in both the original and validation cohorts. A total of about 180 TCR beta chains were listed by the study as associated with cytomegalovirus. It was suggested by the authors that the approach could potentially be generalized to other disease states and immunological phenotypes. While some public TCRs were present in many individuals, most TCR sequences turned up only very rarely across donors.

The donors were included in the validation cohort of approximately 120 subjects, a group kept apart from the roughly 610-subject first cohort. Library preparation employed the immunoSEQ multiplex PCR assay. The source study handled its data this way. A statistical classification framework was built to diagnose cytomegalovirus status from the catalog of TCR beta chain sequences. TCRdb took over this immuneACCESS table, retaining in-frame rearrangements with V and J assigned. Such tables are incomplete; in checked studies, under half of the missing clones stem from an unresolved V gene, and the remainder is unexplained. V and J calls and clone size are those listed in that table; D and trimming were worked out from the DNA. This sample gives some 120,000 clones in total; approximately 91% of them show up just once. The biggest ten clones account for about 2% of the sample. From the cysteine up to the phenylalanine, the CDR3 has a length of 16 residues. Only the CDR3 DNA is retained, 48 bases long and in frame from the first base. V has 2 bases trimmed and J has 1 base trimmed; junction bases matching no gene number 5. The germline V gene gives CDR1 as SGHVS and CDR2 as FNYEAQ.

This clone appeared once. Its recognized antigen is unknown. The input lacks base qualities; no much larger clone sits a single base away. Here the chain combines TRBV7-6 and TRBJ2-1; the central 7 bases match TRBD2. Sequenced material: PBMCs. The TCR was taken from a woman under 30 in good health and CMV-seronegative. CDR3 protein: CASSLRAGESYNEQFF. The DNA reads TGTGCCAGCAGCTTACGGGCGGGGGAATCCTACAATGAGCAGTTCTTC.